Reported below is one T cell receptor beta chain. Its antigen is not known. At sampling all donors were nominally healthy, likely with unrecorded immune exposures. This specimen belongs to a study of cytomegalovirus exposure and HLA in healthy donors. Study-level findings and limits: Most of the TCR beta V segments (in an earlier analysis) were productive either about 87% or about 30% of the time.

The PCR made use of 60 Vbeta and 13 Jbeta primers. Method: immunoSEQ multiplex PCR; TCRdb's copy keeps in-frame clones and lacks some. The table has 120,000 or so clones, about 80% seen once. The receptor comes from a woman in her forties or fifties in good health and CMV-seropositive. Material: PBMCs.

The CDR3 spells CSVTSSDEQFF. The CDR3 bases are TGCAGCGTTACTAGTTCAGATGAGCAGTTCTTC. The V and J genes are TRBV29-1 and TRBJ2-1; D might be TRBD2 (5 bases). Germline V lookup: CDR1 SQVTM, CDR2 ANQGSEA. V shed 5 bases and J shed 8 bases, with 10 bases lying between them. This CDR3 is built from 11 residues.